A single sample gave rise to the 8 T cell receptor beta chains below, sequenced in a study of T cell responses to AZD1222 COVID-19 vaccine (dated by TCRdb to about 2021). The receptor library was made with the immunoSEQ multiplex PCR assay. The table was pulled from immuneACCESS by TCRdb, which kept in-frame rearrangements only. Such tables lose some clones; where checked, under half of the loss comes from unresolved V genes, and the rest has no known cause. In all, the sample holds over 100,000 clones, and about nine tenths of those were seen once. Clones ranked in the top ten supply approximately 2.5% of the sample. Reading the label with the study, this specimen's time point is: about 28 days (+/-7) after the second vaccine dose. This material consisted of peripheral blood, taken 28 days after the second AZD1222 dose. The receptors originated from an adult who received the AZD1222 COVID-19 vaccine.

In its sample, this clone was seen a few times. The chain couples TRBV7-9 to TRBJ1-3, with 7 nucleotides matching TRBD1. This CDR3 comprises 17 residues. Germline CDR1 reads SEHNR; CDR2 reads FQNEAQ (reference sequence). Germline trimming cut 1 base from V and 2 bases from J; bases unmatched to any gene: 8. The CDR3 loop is CASSLGVGRGTGNTIYF. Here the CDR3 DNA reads TGTGCCAGCAGCTTAGGGGTCGGCAGGGGGACTGGAAACACCATATATTTT.

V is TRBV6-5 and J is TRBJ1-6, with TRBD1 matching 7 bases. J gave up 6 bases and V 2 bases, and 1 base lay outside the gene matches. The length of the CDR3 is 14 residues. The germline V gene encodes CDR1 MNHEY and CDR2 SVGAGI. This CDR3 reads CASSYGDSNSPLHF. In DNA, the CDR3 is TGTGCCAGCAGTTACGGGGACAGTAATTCACCCCTCCACTTT.

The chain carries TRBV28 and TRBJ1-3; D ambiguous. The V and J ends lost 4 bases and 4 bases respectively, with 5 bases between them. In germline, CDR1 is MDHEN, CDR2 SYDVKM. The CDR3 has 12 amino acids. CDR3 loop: CASSYQGNTIYF. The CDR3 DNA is TGTGCCAGCAGTTATCAGGGAAACACCATATATTTT.

Here the CDR3 DNA reads TGTGCCAGCAGCTTACAACAGGGTGTGAACACTGAAGCTTTCTTT. This gives the protein CASSLQQGVNTEAFF. The chain joins TRBV11-2 to TRBJ1-1; the D gene is possibly TRBD1 (6 bases). This CDR3 has 15 residues. Trimming pared 2 bases from V and 0 bases from J, leaving 10 bases between. CDR1 and CDR2 from the germline V gene are SGHAT and FQNNGV.

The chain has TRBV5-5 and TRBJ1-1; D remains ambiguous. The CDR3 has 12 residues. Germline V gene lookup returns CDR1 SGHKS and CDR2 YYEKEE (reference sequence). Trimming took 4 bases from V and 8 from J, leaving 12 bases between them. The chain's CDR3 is CASSRSGKEAFF. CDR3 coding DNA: TGTGCCAGCAGCCGAAGCGGGAAGGAAGCTTTCTTT. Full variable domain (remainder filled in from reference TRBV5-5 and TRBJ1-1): DAGVTQSPTHLIKTRGQQVTLRCSPISGHKSVSWYQQVLGQGPQFIFQYYEKEERGRGNFPDRFSARQFPNYSSELNVNALLLGDSALYLCASSRSGKEAFFGQGTRLTVV.

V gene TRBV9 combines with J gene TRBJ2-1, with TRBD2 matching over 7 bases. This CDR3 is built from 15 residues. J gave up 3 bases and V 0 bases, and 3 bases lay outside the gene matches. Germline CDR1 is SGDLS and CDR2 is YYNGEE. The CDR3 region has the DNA TGTGCCAGCAGCGTAGGTCGGACTAGCTACAATGAGCAGTTCTTC. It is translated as CASSVGRTSYNEQFF. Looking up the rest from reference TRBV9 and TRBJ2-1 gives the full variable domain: DSGVTQTPKHLITATGQRVTLRCSPRSGDLSVYWYQQSLDQGLQFLIQYYNGEERAKGNILERFSAQQFPDLHSELNLSSLELGDSALYFCASSVGRTSYNEQFFGPGTRLTVL.

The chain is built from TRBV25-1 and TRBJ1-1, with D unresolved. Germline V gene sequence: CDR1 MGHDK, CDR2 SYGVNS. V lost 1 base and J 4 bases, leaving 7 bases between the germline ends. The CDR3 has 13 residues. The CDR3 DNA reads TGTGCCAGCAGTGAATCCCAGGTCACTGAAGCTTTCTTT. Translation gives CASSESQVTEAFF.

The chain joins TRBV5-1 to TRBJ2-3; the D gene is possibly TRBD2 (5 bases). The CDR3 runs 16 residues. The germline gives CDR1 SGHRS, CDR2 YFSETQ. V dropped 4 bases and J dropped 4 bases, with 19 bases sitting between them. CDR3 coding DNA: TGCGCCAGCAGCCCTCCGGAACGGGGTTCAGCAGATACGCAGTATTTT. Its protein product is CASSPPERGSADTQYF.